Below are 24 T cell receptor beta chains sequenced from a single sample in a study of tumor-infiltrating lymphocytes in primary liver carcinoma. Making TCR beta cDNA involved approximately 510 ng total RNA and a constant-region primer. Slightly modified ARM-PCR served as the procedure for the TCR beta libraries. These libraries came from three rounds of nested multiplex PCR. The study ran its first two PCR rounds for roughly 11 cycles each, using TRBV1-TRBV30 forward primers and a C-beta reverse primer. TCRdb processed the multiplex PCR reads anew with MiXCR; each CDR3 protein has one entry. The sample contains approximately 120,000 distinct CDR3 sequences, 55% to 75% of which appear only once. Unsorted bulk tissue (about 18-32 mg) underwent RNA and DNA co-extraction. Sequenced material: liver tumor tissue from sampling region 3. Subset in this sample: tumor region T3, left-lateral pole. The source of these receptors is a woman in her fifties or sixties with primary liver carcinoma and hepatitis B virus infection.

A few counts support this clonotype. The chain uses TRBV12-3 or TRBV12-4 and TRBJ1-2, with TRBD1 as a possible D gene (6 bases). This CDR3 region has 14 residues. V was shortened by 4 bases and J by 4 bases, with 13 bases between the two germline ends. The chain's CDR3 is CASSSTGALYGYTF. DNA for the CDR3: TGTGCCAGCAGTTCCACGGGGGCCCTCTATGGCTACACCTTC.

This chain links TRBV11-2 with TRBJ2-5, with D unresolved. Deletions cut 5 bases from V and 0 bases from J, with 7 bases between. The CDR3 length is 13 residues. Looked up from germline, CDR1 is SGHAT and CDR2 is FQNNGV. This chain's CDR3 is CASSPRNQETQYF. CDR3 coding DNA: TGTGCCAGCAGCCCGAGAAACCAAGAGACCCAGTACTTC.

Regarding this clonotype: One junction end does not reproduce the germline sequence, and a read error may be involved. CDR3 DNA: TGTACCAGCAGGGAGACAGGGAACAATGAGCAGTTCTTC. Protein: CTSRETGNNEQFF. The chain joins TRBV12-3 or TRBV12-4 to TRBJ2-1; TRBD1 agrees at 7 bases. The CDR3 covers 13 residues.

The genes are TRBV10-3 and TRBJ2-3; D might be TRBD1 (5 bases). CDR1 is ENHRY, CDR2 SYGVKD, per germline. The V end lost 2 bases, the J end lost 0 bases, and 6 bases lay between the germline ends. CDR3 size: 14 residues. The CDR3 reads CAISERGSTDTQYF. CDR3 bases: TGTGCCATCAGTGAGAGGGGAAGCACAGATACGCAGTATTTT.

The chain uses TRBV29-1 and TRBJ1-1; TRBD1 might be the D (6 bases). This CDR3 spans 10 amino acids. CDR1 and CDR2 (germline): SQVTM, ANQGSEA. This CDR3 reads CKAWTEEAFF. The CDR3 coding sequence is TGCAAGGCCTGGACAGAAGAAGCTTTCTTT.

In regard to this clonotype: One base away lies a much larger clone, so this may be a sequencing read error. This sequence joins TRBV7-9 and TRBJ2-7; D is undetermined. Germline CDR1 SEHNR, CDR2 FQNEAQ (reference sequence). The CDR3 has 13 residues. Here the CDR3 reads CASSIALMGEQYF. CDR3 nucleotide sequence: TGTGCCAGCAGCATAGCACTAATGGGCGAGCAGTACTTC.

This clonotype is labeled medium-sized (0.01 to 0.1%). This chain joins TRBV11-2 and TRBJ2-7; 7 nucleotides line up with TRBD1. This CDR3 is 16 amino acids long. From germline, CDR1 is SGHAT and CDR2 FQNNGV. V gave up 2 bases and J gave up 0 bases; unmatched junction bases: 7. CDR3 sequence reads: CASSLRDRDSSYEQYF. Here the CDR3 DNA reads TGTGCCAGCAGCTTAAGGGACCGGGACAGCTCCTACGAGCAGTACTTC.

This chain uses TRBV11-2 with TRBJ2-1; TRBD2 agrees at 15 bases. Germline V gene data show CDR1 as SGHAT and CDR2 as FQNNGV. CDR3 length: 19 amino acids. V dropped 10 bases and J dropped 1; count of bases not matched to a gene: 14. CDR3 nucleotide sequence: TGTGCCAAGAGCTCCTCCGGGACTAGCGGGGGGACTTCCTACAATGAGCAGTTCTTC. It translates to CAKSSSGTSGGTSYNEQFF.

This clonotype was observed many times. V is TRBV14 and J is TRBJ2-2, with TRBD1 as a possible D gene (6 bases). This CDR3 comprises 16 residues. The germline CDR1 and CDR2 sequences are SGHDN and FVKESK. The V gene lost 2 bases and the J gene lost 0 bases, with 10 bases spanning the gap. The CDR3 DNA follows: TGTGCCAGCAGCCAACCGGACAGCGCGAACACCGGGGAGCTGTTTTTT. Its protein product is CASSQPDSANTGELFF.

About this clonotype itself: The junction does not match germline at one end; this may be a read error. The chain is built from TRBV11-1 and TRBJ2-2; D gene ambiguous. The germline CDR1 and CDR2 sequences are SGHAT and FQDESV (reference sequence). The CDR3 totals 17 residues. DNA for the CDR3: TGTGCCAGCAGCGGCCGACCATTCCTAGTTAACACCTGGGAGCTGTTTTTT. Protein: CASSGRPFLVNTWELFF.

In this sample, this clonotype turned up a few times. This may come from a read error, since a much larger clone is one base off. This chain uses TRBV4-2 with TRBJ2-1, with TRBD1 identical over 7 bases. Germline V CDR1 and CDR2: LGHNA, YNFKEQ. The CDR3 loop spans 17 amino acids. The CDR3 nucleotides are TGTACCAGCAGCCAAGAAGGGACAGTGAACTCCTACAATGAGCAGTTCTTC. Its translation: CTSSQEGTVNSYNEQFF.

This clonotype was observed a few times. A single base separates this from a much larger clone, so it may be a read error. The V and J genes are TRBV6-5 and TRBJ2-1, with D tentatively TRBD1 (5 bases). V was shortened by 10 bases and J by 1 base, with 14 bases between the two germline ends. Germline V lookup: CDR1 MNHEY, CDR2 SVGAGI. This CDR3 is built from 14 residues. The CDR3 is CATTRQCSYNEQFF. DNA of the CDR3: TGTGCCACCACCCGACAGTGTTCCTACAATGAGCAGTTCTTC.

This clonotype was detected ten times or more. This chain links TRBV14 with TRBJ2-1, with 8 bases lining up with TRBD2. Trimming removed 0 bases from V and 2 bases from J; junction bases left unmatched: 9. Looked up from germline, CDR1 is SGHDN and CDR2 is FVKESK. The CDR3 length is 18 residues. CDR3 region: CASSQERQGTRAYNEQFF. In nucleotides, the CDR3 is TGTGCCAGCAGCCAAGAAAGGCAGGGGACTAGAGCCTACAATGAGCAGTTCTTC.

This clonotype was counted a few times. The rearrangement uses TRBV28 and TRBJ1-1; D call uncertain. V lost 3 bases and J 3 bases, leaving 20 bases between the germline ends. Germline-derived CDR1 and CDR2 are MDHEN and SYDVKM. The CDR3 is 17 residues long. Here the CDR3 reads CASSFRETRPMDTEAFF. For the CDR3, the DNA is TGTGCCAGCAGTTTTAGGGAAACACGACCCATGGACACTGAAGCTTTCTTT.

This clonotype is medium-sized (0.01 to 0.1%). V gene TRBV11-2 combines with J gene TRBJ2-1, with TRBD1 as a possible D gene (6 bases). The CDR3 consists of 15 residues. V was cut by 6 bases and J by 7 bases, with 19 bases left in between. Per germline, CDR1 SGHAT and CDR2 FQNNGV. Written as DNA, the CDR3 is TGTGCCAGCAGTATAAGGTCACAGGGAAGGAATGAGCAGTTCTTC. It specifies CASSIRSQGRNEQFF.

There are many counts of this clonotype. With a much larger clone just one base away, this may be a read error. The chain uses TRBV6-1 and TRBJ2-7; maybe TRBD1 (6 bases). CDR1 and CDR2 from the germline V gene are MNHNS and SASEGT. The CDR3 is 11 residues long. The CDR3 here is CTSSYRDEQYF. CDR3 in DNA: TGTACCAGCAGTTACAGGGACGAGCAGTACTTC.

Points on this clonotype: As the CDR3 is not closed by the conserved phenylalanine or tryptophan, this likely results from a read error. It is unclear where the CDR3 begins or ends on the DNA, so no DNA is shown, and the CDR3 is as TCRdb lists it. The CDR3 loop reads CSVSGTGLYEQYL. This rearrangement joins TRBV29-1 to TRBJ2-7; the table's D call, TRBD1, has no DNA check behind it. From germline, CDR1 is SQVTM and CDR2 ANQGSEA. The CDR3 spans 13 residues, counting both ends.

Points on this clonotype: A much larger clone differs by one base, so this may be a read error. CDR3 coding DNA: TGTGCCGGCAGGTCACAGGGTACTGAAGCTTTCTTT. Translating gives CAGRSQGTEAFF. The chain couples TRBV6-5 to TRBJ1-1; D possibly corresponds to TRBD1 (6 bases). The V gene's germline CDR1 is MNHEY and CDR2 SVGAGI. CDR3 length: 12 residues.

A remark on this clonotype: A read error is possible here, since a much larger clone lies one base away. The J gene is TRBJ2-1, the V gene TRBV7-9, with D possibly matching TRBD1 (6 bases). The CDR3 extends over 11 amino acids. Per the germline V gene, CDR1 is SEHNR and CDR2 is FQNEAQ (reference sequence). Trimming shortened V by 5 bases and J by 16 bases, and 15 bases separated the two germline ends. CDR3: CASSPHQGHFF. CDR3 DNA sequence: TGTGCCAGCAGCCCTCATCAGGGGCACTTCTTC.

This clonotype occurred once. Possible read error: a much larger clone is one base away. No DNA is shown, since the ends of the CDR3 on it are uncertain; the CDR3 is the one TCRdb lists. The chain's CDR3 is CASSVGFGSSYEEYF. The chain uses TRBV10-2 and TRBJ2-7. Counting both end residues, the CDR3 totals 15 amino acids. Germline CDR1 WSHSY, CDR2 SAAADI.

The chain has TRBV29-1 and TRBJ2-5; D is uncertain. The CDR3 spans 12 residues. Between the trimmed V and J ends, which lost 8 bases and 7 bases, there was a span of 17 bases. CDR1 and CDR2 (germline): SQVTM, ANQGSEA. The CDR3 DNA sequence: TGCAGCATTGTTCGGGTCAAAGGGACCCAGTACTTC. This gives the protein CSIVRVKGTQYF.

A few counts support this clonotype. This may be a read error: a much more frequent sequence differs by one nucleotide. This chain links TRBV28 with TRBJ1-1; TRBD1 is a possible D gene (5 bases). The CDR3 spans 14 residues. V lost 8 bases and J lost 0, with 13 bases in between. Looked up from germline, CDR1 is MDHEN and CDR2 is SYDVKM. This CDR3 is CASRQPSMNTEAFF. As DNA, the CDR3 is TGTGCCAGCCGACAGCCCTCGATGAACACTGAAGCTTTCTTT.

The chain joins TRBV4-2 to TRBJ1-6, with D maybe TRBD1 (6 bases). The CDR3 spans 16 residues. The V gene lost 0 bases and the J gene lost 9 bases, with 15 bases spanning the gap. Looked up from germline, CDR1 is LGHNA and CDR2 is YNFKEQ. CDR3 nucleotide sequence: TGTGCCAGCAGCCAAGACCCGGGACATGGGAGTTCACCCCTCCACTTT. It is translated as CASSQDPGHGSSPLHF.

The chain uses TRBV29-1 and TRBJ2-1, with D possibly TRBD2 on 6 matching bases. The CDR3 consists of 14 residues. Germline loops: CDR1 SQVTM, CDR2 ANQGSEA. Here the CDR3 reads CSGVRSGGCNEQFF. The DNA of the CDR3 is TGCAGTGGGGTCCGGTCCGGGGGTTGCAATGAGCAGTTCTTC.